This TCR beta chain was recorded in a study of cytomegalovirus exposure and HLA in healthy donors. Measured with immunoSEQ multiplex PCR; TCRdb has only the in-frame clones, and not every one. This repertoire shows 100,000 to 150,000 clones, about nine tenths found once; its top ten account for about 1.4%. This CDR3 contains 16 residues. CDR1 is LNHDA, CDR2 SQIVND, per germline (reference sequence). The junction had 16 bases not matched to a gene; V was cut back by 6 bases and J by 8 bases. The donors were part of the approximately 120-subject validation cohort, which stood apart from the roughly 730-subject first cohort.

The rearrangement joins TRBV19 to TRBJ1-1; 9 bases are a match to TRBD1. The TCR comes from a man aged 25-40 years in good health and CMV-seronegative. The sequencing sample was made of PBMCs. CDR3 DNA: TGTGCCAGTAGGTTTAAGGGACAGGGTGTCTTCACCGAAGCTTTCTTT. Residues: CASRFKGQGVFTEAFF.